This T cell receptor (beta chain) was recorded in a study of blood T cell repertoires in COVID-19. Source study methods: Counts of nucleated cells, estimated from reference gene primer amplification, were obtained. Sequencing used immunoSEQ multiplex PCR; TCRdb keeps in-frame clones, though not all of them. V, J and clone size were drawn from that table, and D and trimming were deduced from the DNA. The sample has roughly 15,000 clones, about 91% seen once. Deletions cut 7 bases from V and 4 bases from J, with 20 bases between. The CDR3 runs 15 residues. Germline assignment: CDR1 LGHNA and CDR2 YNFKEQ.

This receptor was obtained from a human donor in a cohort sampled during active COVID-19. The material sequenced was peripheral blood. The V call is TRBV4-2, the J call TRBJ2-7; perhaps TRBD2 as D (5 bases). CDR3 nucleotides: TGTGCCAGCATGGCTCTGGAAACTAGTGGATACGAGCAGTACTTC. Its translation is CASMALETSGYEQYF.